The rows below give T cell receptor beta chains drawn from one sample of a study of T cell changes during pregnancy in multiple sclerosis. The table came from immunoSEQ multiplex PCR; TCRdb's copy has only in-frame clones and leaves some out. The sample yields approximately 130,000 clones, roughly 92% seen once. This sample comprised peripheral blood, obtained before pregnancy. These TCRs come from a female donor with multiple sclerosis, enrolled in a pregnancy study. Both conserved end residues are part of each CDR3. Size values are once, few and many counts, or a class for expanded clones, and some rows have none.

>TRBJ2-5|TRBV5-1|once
CASSLGPSGSRETQYF
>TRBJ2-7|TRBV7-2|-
CASSLEGTSGAYEQYF
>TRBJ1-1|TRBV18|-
CASSPKGGWGEAFF
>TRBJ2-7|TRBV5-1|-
CASSREGGGSYEQYF
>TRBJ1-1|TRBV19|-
CASTPDTITTEAFF
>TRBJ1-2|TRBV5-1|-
CASSLVDTANYGYTF
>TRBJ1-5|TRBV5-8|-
CASSFFRGSDVYQPQHF
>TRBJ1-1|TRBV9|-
CASSEGVRQGLTEAFF
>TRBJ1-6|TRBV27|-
CASRRNTPTYNSPLHF
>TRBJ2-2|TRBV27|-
CASSLGGVRTGELFF
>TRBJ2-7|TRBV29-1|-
CSVDVGRGNEQYF
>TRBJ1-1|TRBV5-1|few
CASSLVGTGPNTEAFF
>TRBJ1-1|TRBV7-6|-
CASSLGSNMNTEAFF
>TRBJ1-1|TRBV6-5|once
CASRRTGDTEAFF
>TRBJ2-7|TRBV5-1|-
CASSLVDAGSSYEQYF
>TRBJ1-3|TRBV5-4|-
CASSGGQGPSGNTIYF